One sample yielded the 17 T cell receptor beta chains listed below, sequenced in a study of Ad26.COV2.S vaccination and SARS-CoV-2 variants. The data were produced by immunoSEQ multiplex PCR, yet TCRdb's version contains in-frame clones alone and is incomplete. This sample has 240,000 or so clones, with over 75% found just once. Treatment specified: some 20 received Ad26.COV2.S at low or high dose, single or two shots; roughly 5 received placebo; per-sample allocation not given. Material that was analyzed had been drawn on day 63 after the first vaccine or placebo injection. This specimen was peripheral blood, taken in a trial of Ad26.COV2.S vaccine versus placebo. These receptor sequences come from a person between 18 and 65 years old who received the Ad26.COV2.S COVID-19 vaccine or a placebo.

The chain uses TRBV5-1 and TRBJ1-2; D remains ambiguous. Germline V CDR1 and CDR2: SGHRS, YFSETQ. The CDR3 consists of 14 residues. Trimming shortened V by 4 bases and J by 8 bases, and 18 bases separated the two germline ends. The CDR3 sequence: CASSPADPGVGYTF. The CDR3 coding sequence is TGCGCCAGCAGCCCGGCGGATCCCGGGGTCGGCTACACCTTC.

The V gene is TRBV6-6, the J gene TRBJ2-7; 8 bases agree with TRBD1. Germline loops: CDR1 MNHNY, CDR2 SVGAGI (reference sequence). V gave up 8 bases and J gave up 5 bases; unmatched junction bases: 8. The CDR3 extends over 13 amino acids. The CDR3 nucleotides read TGTGCCAGCCTCCGGACAGGGTTCCACGAGCAGTACTTC. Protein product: CASLRTGFHEQYF.

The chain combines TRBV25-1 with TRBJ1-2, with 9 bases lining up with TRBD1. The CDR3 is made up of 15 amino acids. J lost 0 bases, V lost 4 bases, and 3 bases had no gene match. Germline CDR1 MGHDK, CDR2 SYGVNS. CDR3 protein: CASSVGTGPNYGYTF. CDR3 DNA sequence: TGTGCCAGCAGTGTCGGGACAGGGCCTAACTATGGCTACACCTTC.

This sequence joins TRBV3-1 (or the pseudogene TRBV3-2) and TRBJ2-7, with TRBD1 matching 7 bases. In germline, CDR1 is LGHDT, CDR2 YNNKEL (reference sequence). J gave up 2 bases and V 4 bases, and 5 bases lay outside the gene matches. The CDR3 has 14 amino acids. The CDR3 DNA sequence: TGTGCCAGCAGCCCAGGGACAGTTCCCTACGAGCAGTACTTC. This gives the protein CASSPGTVPYEQYF.

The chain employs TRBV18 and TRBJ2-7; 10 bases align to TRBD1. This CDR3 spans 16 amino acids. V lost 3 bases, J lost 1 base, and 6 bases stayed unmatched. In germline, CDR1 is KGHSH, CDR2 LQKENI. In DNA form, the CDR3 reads TGTGCCAGCTCACCCCCCCGGGACAGGGGATCCTACGAGCAGTACTTC. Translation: CASSPPRDRGSYEQYF.

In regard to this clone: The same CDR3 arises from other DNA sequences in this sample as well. The CDR3 DNA reads TGTGCCAGCAGTTTAACGACAGGGGGGACCTACGAGCAGTACTTC. It translates to CASSLTTGGTYEQYF. The chain links TRBV28 to TRBJ2-7; 9 bases fit TRBD1. Per the germline V gene, CDR1 is MDHEN and CDR2 is SYDVKM. The CDR3 length is 15 residues. The ends lost 2 bases at V and 2 bases at J; junction bases unmatched: 4.

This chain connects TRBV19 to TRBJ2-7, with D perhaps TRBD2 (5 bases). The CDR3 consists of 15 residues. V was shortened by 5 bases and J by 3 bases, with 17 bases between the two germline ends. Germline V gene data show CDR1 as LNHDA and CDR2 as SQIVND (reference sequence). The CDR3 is CASSPEGREGYEQYF. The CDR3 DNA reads TGTGCCAGTAGTCCAGAGGGTAGGGAAGGCTACGAGCAGTACTTC.

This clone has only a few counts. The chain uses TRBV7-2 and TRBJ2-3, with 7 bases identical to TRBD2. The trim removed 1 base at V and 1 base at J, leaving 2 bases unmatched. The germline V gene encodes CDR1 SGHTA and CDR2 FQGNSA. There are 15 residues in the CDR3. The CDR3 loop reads CASSLDSGRTDTQYF. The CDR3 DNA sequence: TGTGCCAGCAGCTTAGATAGCGGGCGCACAGATACGCAGTATTTT.

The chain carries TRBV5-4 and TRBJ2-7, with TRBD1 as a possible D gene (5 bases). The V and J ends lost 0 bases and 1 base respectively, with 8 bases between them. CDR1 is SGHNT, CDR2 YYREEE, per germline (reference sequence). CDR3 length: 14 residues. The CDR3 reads CASSLGQGSYEQYF. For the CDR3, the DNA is TGTGCCAGCAGCTTGGGCCAGGGATCCTACGAGCAGTACTTC.

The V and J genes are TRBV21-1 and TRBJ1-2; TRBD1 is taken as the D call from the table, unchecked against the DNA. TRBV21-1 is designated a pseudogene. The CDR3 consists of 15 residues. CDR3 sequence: CASSIGDTASYGYTF. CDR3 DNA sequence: TGTGCCAGCAGCATTGGGGACACTGCCTCCTATGGCTACACCTTC.

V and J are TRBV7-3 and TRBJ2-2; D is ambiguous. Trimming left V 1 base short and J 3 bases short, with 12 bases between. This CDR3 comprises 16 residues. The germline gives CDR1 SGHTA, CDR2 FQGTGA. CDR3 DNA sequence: TGTGCCAGCAGCTTAAGGCCTGGCGTGGACACCGGGGAGCTGTTTTTT. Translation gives CASSLRPGVDTGELFF.

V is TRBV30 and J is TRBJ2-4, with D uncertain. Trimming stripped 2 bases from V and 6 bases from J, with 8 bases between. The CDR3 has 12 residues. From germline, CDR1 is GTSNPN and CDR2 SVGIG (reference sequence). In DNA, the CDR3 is TGTGCCTGGAGTAATTTATTAAACATTCAGTACTTC. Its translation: CAWSNLLNIQYF.

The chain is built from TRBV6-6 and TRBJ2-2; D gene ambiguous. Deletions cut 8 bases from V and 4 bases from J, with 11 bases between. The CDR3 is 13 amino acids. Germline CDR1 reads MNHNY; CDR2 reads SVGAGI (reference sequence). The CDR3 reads CASRATSTGELFF. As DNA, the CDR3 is TGTGCCAGCCGGGCGACTTCCACCGGGGAGCTGTTTTTT.

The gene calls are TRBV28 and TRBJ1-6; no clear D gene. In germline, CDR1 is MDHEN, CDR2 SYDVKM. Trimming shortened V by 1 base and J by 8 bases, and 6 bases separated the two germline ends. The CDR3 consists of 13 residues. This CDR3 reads CASSLSDHSPLHF. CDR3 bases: TGTGCCAGCAGTTTATCGGACCATTCACCCCTCCACTTT.

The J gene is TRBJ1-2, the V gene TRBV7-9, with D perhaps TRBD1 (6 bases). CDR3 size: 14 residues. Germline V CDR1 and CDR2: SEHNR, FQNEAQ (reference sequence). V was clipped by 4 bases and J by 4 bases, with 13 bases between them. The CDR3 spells CASSYPGQVYGYTF. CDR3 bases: TGTGCCAGCAGCTATCCGGGACAAGTCTATGGCTACACCTTC.

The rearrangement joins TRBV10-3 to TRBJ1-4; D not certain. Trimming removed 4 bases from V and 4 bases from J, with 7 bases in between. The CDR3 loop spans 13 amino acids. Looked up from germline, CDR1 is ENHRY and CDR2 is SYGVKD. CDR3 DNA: TGTGCCATCAGTGGAGGCTTTAATGAAAAACTGTTTTTT. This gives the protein CAISGGFNEKLFF.

This chain's CDR3 is CASSLQTYYEQYF. DNA of the CDR3: TGTGCCAGCAGCTTACAGACATACTACGAGCAGTACTTC. V usage is TRBV11-2 and J usage is TRBJ2-7, with D uncertain. The CDR3 sequence is 13 residues long. Germline CDR1 is SGHAT and CDR2 is FQNNGV. V dropped 2 bases and J dropped 3 bases, with 8 bases sitting between them.